The 9 T cell receptor beta chains reported below all come from one sample, sequenced in a study of Graves' ophthalmopathy and Graves' hyperthyroidism. TCR beta CDR3 amplification used RNA transcripts. The workflow started with a first-round RT-PCR run with HTBI primers and then moved on to a second-round multiplex PCR. TCRdb re-called the multiplex PCR reads with MiXCR, one entry per CDR3 protein. The data contain some 25,000 distinct CDR3 sequences, approximately 48% of them seen just once; the ten biggest clones take up under 8.5%. The material sequenced was peripheral blood. The receptors shown here come from an adult woman with stable Graves' hyperthyroidism.

This clonotype was counted ten times or more. The V and J genes are TRBV4-3 and TRBJ1-6, with D maybe TRBD1 (6 bases). This CDR3 contains 18 residues. Trimming took off 2 bases at V and 7 bases at J, with 21 bases between the two ends. Germline assignment: CDR1 LGHNA and CDR2 YSLEER. CDR3 region: CASSQPERGTGRNSPLHF. The CDR3 nucleotides read TGCGCCAGCAGCCAACCAGAGAGGGGTACAGGGAGGAATTCACCCCTCCACTTT.

The chain uses TRBV20-1 and TRBJ2-2; no definite D call. In germline, CDR1 is DFQATT, CDR2 SNEGSKA (reference sequence). This CDR3 comprises 13 residues. Trimming stripped 5 bases from V and 7 bases from J, with 14 bases between. CDR3 in DNA: TGCAGTGCTGAGTCGACGCCCAGCGGGGAGCTGTTTTTT. Its protein product is CSAESTPSGELFF.

The chain uses TRBV6-1 and TRBJ2-3, with TRBD1 matching 8 bases. This CDR3 is 15 amino acids long. V was clipped by 2 bases and J by 3 bases; unmatched bases: 4. Germline CDR1 reads MNHNS; CDR2 reads SASEGT. The CDR3 DNA reads as TGTGCCAGCAGTGAACAAAGGACAGGGACAGATACGCAGTATTTT. Amino acids: CASSEQRTGTDTQYF.

In its sample, this clonotype ranks as medium-sized (0.01 to 0.1%). Here the CDR3 reads CASSGTYQETQYF. The CDR3 bases are TGTGCCAGCAGCGGGACTTATCAAGAGACCCAGTACTTC. The chain is built from TRBV7-9 and TRBJ2-5; TRBD2 is a possible D gene (6 bases). The CDR3 extends over 13 amino acids. Germline-derived CDR1 and CDR2 are SEHNR and FQNEAQ (reference sequence). V dropped 5 bases and J dropped 2 bases, with 9 bases sitting between them.

As for this clonotype: Just one base apart from a much larger clone, this may be a read error. The chain couples TRBV28 to TRBJ2-2, with a tentative D call TRBD2 (5 bases). CDR1 and CDR2 (germline): MDHEN, SYDVKM. CDR3 size: 17 residues. CDR3 region: CASTVYGPVKNTGELLF. DNA of the CDR3: TGTGCCAGCACCGTTTATGGGCCAGTGAAGAACACCGGGGAGCTGCTTTTT.

This clonotype was counted at least ten times. The chain is built from TRBV12-3 or TRBV12-4 and TRBJ2-7, with a weak D call TRBD1 (5 bases). CDR3 size: 15 residues. Trimming took 6 bases from V and 2 from J, leaving 17 bases between them. The CDR3 nucleotides are TGTGCCAGCAGCAGCGACAGCGCGATTCCCTACGAGCAGTACTTC. This codes for CASSSDSAIPYEQYF.

This clonotype occurred many times. The rearrangement joins TRBV5-1 to TRBJ1-3; D possibly corresponds to TRBD1 (6 bases). CDR3 length equals 15 residues. Trimming removed 4 bases from V and 0 bases from J, with 11 bases in between. Germline lookup yields CDR1 SGHRS and CDR2 YFSETQ. CDR3 amino acids: CASSAAGASGNTIYF. The CDR3 region has the DNA TGCGCCAGCAGCGCGGCAGGGGCCTCTGGAAACACCATATATTTT.

This clonotype showed up many times. Possible read error: a much larger clone is one base away. V usage is TRBV6-2 or TRBV6-3 and J usage is TRBJ2-5; 8 bases line up with TRBD2. CDR1 and CDR2 from the germline V gene are MNHEY and SVGEGT. This CDR3 is 15 amino acids long. J was trimmed by 0 bases and V by 5 bases; bases with no gene match: 5. CDR3 sequence: CASSRGLGYQETQYF. The CDR3 region has the DNA TGTGCCAGCAGTAGGGGACTAGGGTACCAAGAGACCCAGTACTTC.

In its sample, this clonotype ranks as medium-sized (0.01 to 0.1%). The gene calls are TRBV6-5 and TRBJ2-3; 8 nucleotides match TRBD2. V shed 5 bases, J shed 5 bases, and the junction held 6 bases outside the gene matches. The CDR3 has 14 amino acids. From germline, CDR1 is MNHEY and CDR2 SVGAGI. In nucleotides, the CDR3 is TGTGCCAGCAGTCTAGCGGGCCCGCGAGATACGCAGTATTTT. This codes for CASSLAGPRDTQYF.